The present T cell receptor (beta chain) was sequenced within a study of identical twins. The CDR3 has 18 residues. V shed 2 bases, J shed 9 bases, and the junction held 21 bases outside the gene matches. Germline CDR1 is DFQATT and CDR2 is SNEGSKA (reference sequence). TCRdb re-called the 5' RACE reads with MiXCR, one entry per CDR3 protein. The sample has fewer than 900,000 distinct CDR3 sequences, about 20% seen once. Another study also made use of these data, one on T cells expressing NK-cell markers.

This TCR was sampled from a woman between 18 and 29 years old in good health. The V and J genes are TRBV20-1 and TRBJ2-1; 8 bases align to TRBD2. Material for sequencing was PBMCs. In DNA, the CDR3 is TGCAGTGCTAGAATAAGGCGGGGGGCCCCTTTAGAACGGGCTGAGCAGTTCTTC. This translates into CSARIRRGAPLERAEQFF.